One sample yielded the 9 T cell receptor beta chains listed below, sequenced in a study of shared clonotypes between healthy human individuals. Naive CD8 cells comprised CD45RO-negative, CCR7-positively selected cells, excluding terminally differentiated effector memory CD45RA+ cells. Sequencing was performed with immunoSEQ multiplex PCR; in TCRdb, only in-frame clones are kept and a portion is missing. Altogether millions of clones are present, roughly 95% being singletons, with the ten largest covering 0.85% to 1.2%. The sequenced sample consisted of naive CD8+ T cells sorted from blood. The receptors here all came from a man in his late teens or twenties in good health.

The chain is built from TRBV9 and TRBJ1-1; a weak D match, TRBD1 (5 bases). The ends were cut back, 0 bases at V and 2 bases at J, with 11 bases in the middle. The V gene's germline CDR1 is SGDLS and CDR2 YYNGEE. The CDR3 contains 15 residues. The CDR3 nucleotides read TGTGCCAGCAGCGTAGTGGTGGGGGTTAACACTGAAGCTTTCTTT. Translation gives CASSVVVGVNTEAFF. Variable domain in full (rest from reference TRBV9 and TRBJ1-1): DSGVTQTPKHLITATGQRVTLRCSPRSGDLSVYWYQQSLDQGLQFLIQYYNGEERAKGNILERFSAQQFPDLHSELNLSSLELGDSALYFCASSVVVGVNTEAFFGQGTRLTVV.

The rearrangement links TRBV11-2 to TRBJ2-1; D is ambiguous. V lost 0 bases and J 0 bases, leaving 12 bases between the germline ends. This CDR3 is 17 amino acids long. The germline V gene encodes CDR1 SGHAT and CDR2 FQNNGV. This CDR3 reads CASSLDLVIGSYNEQFF. The CDR3 nucleotides read TGTGCCAGCAGCTTAGATTTAGTAATCGGCTCCTACAATGAGCAGTTCTTC.

The CDR3 bases are TGCGCCAGCAGCCAAGAATTCGGCGGGAGGTCCTACGAGCAGTACTTC. Translated, it gives CASSQEFGGRSYEQYF. The chain has TRBV4-3 and TRBJ2-7, with 8 bases identical to TRBD2. The ends lost 0 bases at V and 1 base at J; junction bases unmatched: 5. Germline-derived CDR1 and CDR2 are LGHNA and YSLEER. The CDR3 extends over 16 amino acids.

The CDR3 DNA reads as TGTGCCAGCAGCTCACAGGTGGGGGATACGCAGTATTTT. It specifies CASSSQVGDTQYF. V usage is TRBV7-6 and J usage is TRBJ2-3; tentative D call: TRBD1 (5 bases). The V gene lost 4 bases and the J gene lost 6 bases, with 11 bases spanning the gap. CDR1 is SGHVS, CDR2 FNYEAQ, per germline. This CDR3 spans 13 amino acids.

The CDR3 coding sequence is TGTGCCAGCAGTCCGCTTGGCGGGGGCGGTGAGACCCAGTACTTC. Its translation is CASSPLGGGGETQYF. This rearrangement joins TRBV6-1 to TRBJ2-5; D is possibly TRBD2 (7 bases). This CDR3 spans 15 amino acids. With 5 bases removed from V and 5 bases from J, the gap between germline ends came to 18 bases. Germline V gene lookup returns CDR1 MNHNS and CDR2 SASEGT.

Here the CDR3 reads CASSAQASVWELFF. The CDR3 DNA sequence: TGTGCCAGCAGTGCCCAGGCTAGTGTCTGGGAGCTGTTTTTT. The chain joins TRBV6-1 to TRBJ2-2; no definite D call. Germline assignment: CDR1 MNHNS and CDR2 SASEGT. The CDR3 sequence is 14 residues long. V lost 4 bases, J lost 9 bases, and 15 bases lay in between.

This rearrangement joins TRBV4-1 to TRBJ2-5; 10 bases are a match to TRBD2. V lost 5 bases to trimming and J lost 0 bases; unmatched junction nucleotides: 12. Germline CDR1 MGHRA, CDR2 YSYEKL. The CDR3 has 18 amino acids. The CDR3 protein is CASSSGLADTLDQETQYF. The CDR3 DNA follows: TGCGCCAGCAGCTCCGGACTAGCGGATACGCTTGACCAAGAGACCCAGTACTTC.

The rearrangement joins TRBV19 to TRBJ2-2, with 11 bases aligning to TRBD1. The J segment lost 7 bases and the V segment lost 3 bases, leaving 7 bases of the junction unmatched. CDR3 length: 16 amino acids. Per the germline V gene, CDR1 is LNHDA and CDR2 is SQIVND (reference sequence). In DNA, the CDR3 is TGTGCCAGTAGTATGTTAGGACAGGGGGCCATCGGGGAGCTGTTTTTT. Encoded protein: CASSMLGQGAIGELFF.

This chain connects TRBV27 to TRBJ2-3; D is undetermined. Germline V gives CDR1 MNHEY, CDR2 SMNVEV (reference sequence). V shed 8 bases and J shed 6 bases, with 12 bases lying between them. The CDR3 is 12 amino acids. CDR3 sequence (DNA): TGTGCCAGCGCCCCCTTGGGGGATACGCAGTATTTT. It encodes CASAPLGDTQYF.